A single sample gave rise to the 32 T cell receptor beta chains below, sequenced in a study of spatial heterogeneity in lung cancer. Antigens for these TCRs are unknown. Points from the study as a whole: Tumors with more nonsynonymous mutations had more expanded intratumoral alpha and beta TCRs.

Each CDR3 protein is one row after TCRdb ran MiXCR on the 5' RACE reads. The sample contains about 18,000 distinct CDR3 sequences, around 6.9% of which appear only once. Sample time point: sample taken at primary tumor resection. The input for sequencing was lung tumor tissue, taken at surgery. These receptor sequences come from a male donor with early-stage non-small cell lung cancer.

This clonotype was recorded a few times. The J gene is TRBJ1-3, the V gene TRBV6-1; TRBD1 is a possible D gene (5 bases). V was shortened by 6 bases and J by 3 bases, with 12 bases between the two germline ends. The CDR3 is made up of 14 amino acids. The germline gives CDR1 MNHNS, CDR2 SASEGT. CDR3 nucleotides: TGTGCCAGCAGGCCTGACAGAATTGGAAACACCATATATTTT. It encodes CASRPDRIGNTIYF.

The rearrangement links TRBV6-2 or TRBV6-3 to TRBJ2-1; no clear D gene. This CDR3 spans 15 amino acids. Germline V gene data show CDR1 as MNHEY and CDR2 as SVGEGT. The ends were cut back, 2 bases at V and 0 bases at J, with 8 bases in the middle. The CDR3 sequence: CASSYRFGSYNEQFF. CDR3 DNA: TGTGCCAGCAGTTACAGGTTTGGCTCCTACAATGAGCAGTTCTTC.

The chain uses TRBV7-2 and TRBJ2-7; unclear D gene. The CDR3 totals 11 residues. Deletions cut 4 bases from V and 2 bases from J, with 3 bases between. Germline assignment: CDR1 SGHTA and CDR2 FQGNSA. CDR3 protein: CASSSTYEQYF. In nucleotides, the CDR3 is TGTGCCAGCAGCTCCACCTACGAGCAGTACTTC.

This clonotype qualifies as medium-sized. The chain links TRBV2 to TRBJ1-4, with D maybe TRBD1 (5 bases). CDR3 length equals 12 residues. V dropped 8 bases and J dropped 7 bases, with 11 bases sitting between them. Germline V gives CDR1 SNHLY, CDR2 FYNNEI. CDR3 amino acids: CASSTGGEKLFF. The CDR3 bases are TGTGCCAGCTCAACAGGCGGTGAAAAACTGTTTTTT.

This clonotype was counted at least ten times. The CDR3 DNA sequence: TGCAGTGCTAGAGATGCTAGCGGGGGGGCCATTAGCGAGACCCAGTACTTC. Translated, it gives CSARDASGGAISETQYF. This chain links TRBV20-1 with TRBJ2-5, with 12 nucleotides matching TRBD2. J gave up 5 bases and V 0 bases, and 10 bases lay outside the gene matches. The germline V gene encodes CDR1 DFQATT and CDR2 SNEGSKA (reference sequence). The CDR3 sequence is 17 residues long.

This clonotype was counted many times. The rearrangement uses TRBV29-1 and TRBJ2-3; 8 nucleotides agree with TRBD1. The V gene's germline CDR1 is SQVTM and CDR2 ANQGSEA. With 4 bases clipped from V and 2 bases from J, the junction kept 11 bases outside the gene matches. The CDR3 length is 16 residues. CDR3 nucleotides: TGCAGCGTTGTTGGAGCCACGGACAGGGCCACAGATACGCAGTATTTT. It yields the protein CSVVGATDRATDTQYF.

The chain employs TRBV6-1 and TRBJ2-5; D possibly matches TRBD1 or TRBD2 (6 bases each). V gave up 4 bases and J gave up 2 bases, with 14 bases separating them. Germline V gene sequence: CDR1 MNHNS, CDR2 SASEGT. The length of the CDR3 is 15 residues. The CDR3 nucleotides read TGTGCCAGCAGTGGAAGGGGGGCAGGGCAAGAGACCCAGTACTTC. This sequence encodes CASSGRGAGQETQYF.

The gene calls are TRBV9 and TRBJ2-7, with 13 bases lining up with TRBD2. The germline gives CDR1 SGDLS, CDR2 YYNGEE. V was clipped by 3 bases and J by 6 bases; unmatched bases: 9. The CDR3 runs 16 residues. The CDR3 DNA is TGTGCCAGCAGCGGAACCGGGACTAGCGGGGCGGGCGAGCAGTACTTC. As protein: CASSGTGTSGAGEQYF.

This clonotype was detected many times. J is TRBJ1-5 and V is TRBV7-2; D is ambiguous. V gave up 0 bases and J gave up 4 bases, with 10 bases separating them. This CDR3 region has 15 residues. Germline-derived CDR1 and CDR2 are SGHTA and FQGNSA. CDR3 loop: CASSLALTGNQPQHF. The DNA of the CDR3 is TGTGCCAGCAGCTTAGCCCTGACGGGGAATCAGCCCCAGCATTTT.

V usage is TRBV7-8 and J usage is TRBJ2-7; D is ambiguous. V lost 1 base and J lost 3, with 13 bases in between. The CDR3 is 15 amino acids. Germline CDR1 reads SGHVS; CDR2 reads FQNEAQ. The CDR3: CASSLGRSWDYEQYF. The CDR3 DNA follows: TGTGCCAGCAGCTTAGGCCGATCCTGGGACTACGAGCAGTACTTC.

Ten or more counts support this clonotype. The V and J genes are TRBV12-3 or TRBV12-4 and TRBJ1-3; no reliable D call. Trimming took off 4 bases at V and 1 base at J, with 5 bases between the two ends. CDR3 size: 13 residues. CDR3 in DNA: TGTGCCAGCAGTTGGGGATCTGGAAACACCATATATTTT. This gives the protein CASSWGSGNTIYF.

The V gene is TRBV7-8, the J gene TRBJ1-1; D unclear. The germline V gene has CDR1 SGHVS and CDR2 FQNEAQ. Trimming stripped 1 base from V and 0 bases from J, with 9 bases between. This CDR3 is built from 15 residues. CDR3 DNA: TGTGCCAGCAGCTTAGTGGGAGCCATGAACACTGAAGCTTTCTTT. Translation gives CASSLVGAMNTEAFF. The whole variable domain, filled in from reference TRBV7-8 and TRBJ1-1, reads GAGVSQSPRYKVAKRGQDVALRCDPISGHVSLFWYQQALGQGPEFLTYFQNEAQLDKSGLPSDRFFAERPEGSVSTLKIQRTQQEDSAVYLCASSLVGAMNTEAFFGQGTRLTVV.

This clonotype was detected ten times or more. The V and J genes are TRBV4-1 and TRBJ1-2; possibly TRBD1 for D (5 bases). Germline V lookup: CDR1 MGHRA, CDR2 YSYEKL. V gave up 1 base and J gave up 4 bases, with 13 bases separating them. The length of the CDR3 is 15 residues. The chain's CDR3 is CASSQVGAAGYGYTF. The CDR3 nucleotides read TGCGCCAGCAGCCAAGTAGGGGCCGCGGGCTATGGCTACACCTTC.

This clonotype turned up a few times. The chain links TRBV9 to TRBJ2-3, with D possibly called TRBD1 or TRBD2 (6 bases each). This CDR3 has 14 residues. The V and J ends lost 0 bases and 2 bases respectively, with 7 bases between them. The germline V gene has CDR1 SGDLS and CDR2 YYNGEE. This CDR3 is CASSVAGATDTQYF. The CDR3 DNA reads TGTGCCAGCAGCGTAGCGGGGGCCACAGATACGCAGTATTTT.

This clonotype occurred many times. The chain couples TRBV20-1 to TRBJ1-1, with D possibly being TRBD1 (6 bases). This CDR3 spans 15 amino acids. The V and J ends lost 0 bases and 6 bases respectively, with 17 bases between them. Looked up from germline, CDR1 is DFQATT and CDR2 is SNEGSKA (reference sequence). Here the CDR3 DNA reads TGCAGTGCTAGAGAGGCGACAGGCGGGAGCGCTGAAGCTTTCTTT. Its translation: CSAREATGGSAEAFF.

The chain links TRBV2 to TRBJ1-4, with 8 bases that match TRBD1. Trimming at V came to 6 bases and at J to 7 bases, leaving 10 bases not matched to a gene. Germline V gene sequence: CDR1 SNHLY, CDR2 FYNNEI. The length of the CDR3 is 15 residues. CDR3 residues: CASSVSQGAGEKLFF. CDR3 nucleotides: TGTGCCAGCAGCGTAAGCCAGGGGGCGGGTGAAAAACTGTTTTTT. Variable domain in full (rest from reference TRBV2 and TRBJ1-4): EPEVTQTPSHQVTQMGQEVILRCVPISNHLYFYWYRQILGQKVEFLVSFYNNEISEKSEIFDDQFSVERPDGSNFTLKIRSTKLEDSAMYFCASSVSQGAGEKLFFGSGTQLSVL.

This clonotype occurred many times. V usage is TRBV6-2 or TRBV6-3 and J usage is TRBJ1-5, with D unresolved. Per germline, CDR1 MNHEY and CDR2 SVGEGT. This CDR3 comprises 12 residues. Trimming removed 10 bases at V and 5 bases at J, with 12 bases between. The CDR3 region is CATSELDQPQHF. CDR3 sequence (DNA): TGTGCCACTAGCGAACTGGATCAGCCCCAGCATTTT.

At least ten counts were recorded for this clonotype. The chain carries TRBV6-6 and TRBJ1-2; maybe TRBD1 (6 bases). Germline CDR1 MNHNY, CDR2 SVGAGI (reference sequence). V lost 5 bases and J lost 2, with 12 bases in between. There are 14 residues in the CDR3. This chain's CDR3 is CASSGAGGNYGYTF. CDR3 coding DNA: TGTGCCAGCAGTGGGGCGGGGGGCAACTATGGCTACACCTTC.

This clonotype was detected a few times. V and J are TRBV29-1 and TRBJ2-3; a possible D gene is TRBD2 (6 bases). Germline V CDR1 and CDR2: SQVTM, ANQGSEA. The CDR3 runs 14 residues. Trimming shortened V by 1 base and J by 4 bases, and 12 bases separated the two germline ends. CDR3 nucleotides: TGCAGCGTTGAAGGGACGGGGGTAGCAGATACGCAGTATTTT. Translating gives CSVEGTGVADTQYF.

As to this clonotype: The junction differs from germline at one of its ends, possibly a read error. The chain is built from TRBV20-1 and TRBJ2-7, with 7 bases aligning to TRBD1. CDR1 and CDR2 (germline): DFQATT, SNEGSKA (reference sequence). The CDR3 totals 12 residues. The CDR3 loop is CSPHRDSFEGGF. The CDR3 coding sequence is TGCAGTCCCCACCGGGACAGCTTCGAGGGTGGCTTC.

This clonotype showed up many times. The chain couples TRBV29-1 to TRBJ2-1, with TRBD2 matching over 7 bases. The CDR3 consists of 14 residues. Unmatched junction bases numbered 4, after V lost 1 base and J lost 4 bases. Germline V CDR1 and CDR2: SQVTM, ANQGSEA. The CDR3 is CSVEAGGTYNEQFF. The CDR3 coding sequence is TGCAGCGTTGAAGCGGGGGGAACATACAATGAGCAGTTCTTC.

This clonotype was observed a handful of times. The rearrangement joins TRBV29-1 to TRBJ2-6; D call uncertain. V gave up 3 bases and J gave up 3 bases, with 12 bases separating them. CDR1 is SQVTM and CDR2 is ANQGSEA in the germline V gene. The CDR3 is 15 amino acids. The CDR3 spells CSVENAIFGANVLTF. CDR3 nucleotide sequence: TGCAGCGTTGAGAATGCGATTTTTGGGGCCAACGTCCTGACTTTC.

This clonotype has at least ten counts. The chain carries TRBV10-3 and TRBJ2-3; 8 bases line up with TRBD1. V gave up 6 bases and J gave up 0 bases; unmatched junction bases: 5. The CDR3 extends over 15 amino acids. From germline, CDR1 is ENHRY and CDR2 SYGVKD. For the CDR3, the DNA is TGTGCCATCAGGGGGACAGGCGCTAGCACAGATACGCAGTATTTT. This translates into CAIRGTGASTDTQYF.

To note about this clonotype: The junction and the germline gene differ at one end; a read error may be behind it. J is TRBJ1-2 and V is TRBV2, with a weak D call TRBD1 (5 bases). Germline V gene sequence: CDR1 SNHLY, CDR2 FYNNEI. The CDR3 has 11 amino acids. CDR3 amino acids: CDSRDSYGYTF. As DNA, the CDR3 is TGTGACAGCAGAGACAGTTATGGCTACACCTTC.

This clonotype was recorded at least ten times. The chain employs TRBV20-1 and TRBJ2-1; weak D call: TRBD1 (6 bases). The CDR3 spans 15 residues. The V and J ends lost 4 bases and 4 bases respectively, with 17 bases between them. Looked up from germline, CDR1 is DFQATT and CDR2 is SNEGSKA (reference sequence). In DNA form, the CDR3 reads TGCAGTGCTATACTATTGGGACAAATTTACAATGAGCAGTTCTTC. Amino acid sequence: CSAILLGQIYNEQFF.

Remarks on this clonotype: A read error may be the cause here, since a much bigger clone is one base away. The CDR3 reads CASITTGGHQSQHF. As DNA, the CDR3 is TGTGCCAGCATTACGACAGGGGGCCATCAGTCCCAGCATTTT. The chain uses TRBV28 and TRBJ1-5, with TRBD1 matching over 10 bases. The germline V gene has CDR1 MDHEN and CDR2 SYDVKM. The CDR3 has 14 residues. Supplemented by reference TRBV28 and TRBJ1-5, the full variable domain reads DVKVTQSSRYLVKRTGEKVFLECVQDMDHENMFWYRQDPGLGLRLIYFSYDVKMKEKGDIPEGYSVSREKKERFSLILESASTNQTSMYLCASITTGGHQSQHFGDGTRLSIL.

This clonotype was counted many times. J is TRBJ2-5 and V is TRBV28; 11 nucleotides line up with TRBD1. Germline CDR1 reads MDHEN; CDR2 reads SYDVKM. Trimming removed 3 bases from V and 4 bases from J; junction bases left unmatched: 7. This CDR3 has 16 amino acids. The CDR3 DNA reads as TGTGCCAGCAGTTTGGGGACAGGGGGAGGGCTAGAGACCCAGTACTTC. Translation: CASSLGTGGGLETQYF.

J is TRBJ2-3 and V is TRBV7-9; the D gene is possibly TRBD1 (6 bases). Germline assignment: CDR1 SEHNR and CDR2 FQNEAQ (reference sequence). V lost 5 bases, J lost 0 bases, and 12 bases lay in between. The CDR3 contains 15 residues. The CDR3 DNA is TGTGCCAGCAGCCCGGGACAAACTAGCACAGATACGCAGTATTTT. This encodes CASSPGQTSTDTQYF.

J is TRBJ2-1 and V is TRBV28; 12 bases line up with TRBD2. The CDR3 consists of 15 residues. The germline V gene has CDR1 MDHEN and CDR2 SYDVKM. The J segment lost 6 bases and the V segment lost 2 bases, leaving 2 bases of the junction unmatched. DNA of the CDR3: TGTGCCAGCAGTTTAAGGACTAGCGGGATCAATGAGCAGTTCTTC. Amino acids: CASSLRTSGINEQFF.

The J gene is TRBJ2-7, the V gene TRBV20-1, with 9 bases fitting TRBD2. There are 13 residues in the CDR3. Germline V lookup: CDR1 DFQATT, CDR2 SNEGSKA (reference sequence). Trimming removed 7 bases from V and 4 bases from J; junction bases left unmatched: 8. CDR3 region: CSGGLAGPYEQYF. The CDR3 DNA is TGCAGTGGCGGCCTAGCGGGGCCGTACGAGCAGTACTTC.

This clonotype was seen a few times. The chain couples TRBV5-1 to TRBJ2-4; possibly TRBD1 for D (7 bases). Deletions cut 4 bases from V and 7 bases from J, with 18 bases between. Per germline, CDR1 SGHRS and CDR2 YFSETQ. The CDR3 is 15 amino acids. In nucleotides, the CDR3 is TGCGCCAGCAGCGCGGGGACAGCCGTTGGGAACATTCAGTACTTC. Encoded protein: CASSAGTAVGNIQYF. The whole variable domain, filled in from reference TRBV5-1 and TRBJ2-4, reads KAGVTQTPRYLIKTRGQQVTLSCSPISGHRSVSWYQQTPGQGLQFLFEYFSETQRNKGNFPGRFSGRQFSNSRSEMNVSTLELGDSALYLCASSAGTAVGNIQYFGAGTRLSVL.

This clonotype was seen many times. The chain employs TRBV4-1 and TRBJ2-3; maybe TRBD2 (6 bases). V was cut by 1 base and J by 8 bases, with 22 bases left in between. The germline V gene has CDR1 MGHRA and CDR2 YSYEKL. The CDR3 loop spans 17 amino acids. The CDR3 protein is CASSQVGGTDRPGTQYF. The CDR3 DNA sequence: TGCGCCAGCAGCCAAGTGGGGGGAACTGACCGGCCGGGTACGCAGTATTTT.